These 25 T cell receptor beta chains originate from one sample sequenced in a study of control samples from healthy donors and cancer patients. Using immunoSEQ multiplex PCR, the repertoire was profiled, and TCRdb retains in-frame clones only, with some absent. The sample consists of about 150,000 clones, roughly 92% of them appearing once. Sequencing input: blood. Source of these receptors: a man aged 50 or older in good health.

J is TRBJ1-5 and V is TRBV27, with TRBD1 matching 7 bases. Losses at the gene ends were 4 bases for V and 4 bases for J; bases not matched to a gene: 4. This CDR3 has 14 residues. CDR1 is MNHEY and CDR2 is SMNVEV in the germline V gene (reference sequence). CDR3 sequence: CASSSGQWNQPQHF. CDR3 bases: TGTGCCAGCAGTTCGGGACAGTGGAATCAGCCCCAGCATTTT.

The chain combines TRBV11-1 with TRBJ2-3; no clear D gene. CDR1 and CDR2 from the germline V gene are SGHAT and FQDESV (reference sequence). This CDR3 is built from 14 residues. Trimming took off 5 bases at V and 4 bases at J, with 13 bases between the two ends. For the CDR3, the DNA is TGTGCCAGCAGCGCACCTAGATTTGCAGATACGCAGTATTTT. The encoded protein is CASSAPRFADTQYF.

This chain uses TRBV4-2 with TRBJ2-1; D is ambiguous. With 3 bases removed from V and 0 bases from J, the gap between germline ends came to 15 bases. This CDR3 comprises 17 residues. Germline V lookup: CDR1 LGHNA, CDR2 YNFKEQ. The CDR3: CASSHLLRGSSYNEQFF. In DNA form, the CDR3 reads TGTGCCAGCAGCCATCTACTGCGAGGTAGCTCCTACAATGAGCAGTTCTTC.

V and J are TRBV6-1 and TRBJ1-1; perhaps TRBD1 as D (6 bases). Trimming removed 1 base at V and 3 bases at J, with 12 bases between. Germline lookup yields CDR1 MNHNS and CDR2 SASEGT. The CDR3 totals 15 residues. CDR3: CASSEVGRGYTEAFF. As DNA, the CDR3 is TGTGCCAGCAGTGAAGTGGGCAGGGGCTACACTGAAGCTTTCTTT.

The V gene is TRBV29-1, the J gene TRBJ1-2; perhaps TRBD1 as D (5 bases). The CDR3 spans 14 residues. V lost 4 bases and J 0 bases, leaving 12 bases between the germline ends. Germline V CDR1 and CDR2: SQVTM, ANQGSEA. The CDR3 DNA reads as TGCAGCGTTGTGACAGTAATCTCTAACTATGGCTACACCTTC. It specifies CSVVTVISNYGYTF. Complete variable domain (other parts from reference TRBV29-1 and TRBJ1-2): SAVISQKPSRDICQRGTSLTIQCQVDSQVTMMFWYRQQPGQSLTLIATANQGSEATYESGFVIDKFPISRPNLTFSTLTVSNMSPEDSSIYLCSVVTVISNYGYTFGSGTRLTVV.

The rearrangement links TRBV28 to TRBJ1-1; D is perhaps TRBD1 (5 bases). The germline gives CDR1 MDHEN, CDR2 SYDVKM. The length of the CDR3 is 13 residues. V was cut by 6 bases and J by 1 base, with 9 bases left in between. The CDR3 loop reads CASRWDENTEAFF. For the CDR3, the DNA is TGTGCCAGCAGATGGGACGAGAACACTGAAGCTTTCTTT.

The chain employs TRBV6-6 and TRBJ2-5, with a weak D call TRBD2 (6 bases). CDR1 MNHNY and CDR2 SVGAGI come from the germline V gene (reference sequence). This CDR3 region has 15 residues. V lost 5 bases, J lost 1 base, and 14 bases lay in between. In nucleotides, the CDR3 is TGTGCCAGCAGTGCCGACGGGGGACCCCAAGAGACCCAGTACTTC. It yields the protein CASSADGGPQETQYF.

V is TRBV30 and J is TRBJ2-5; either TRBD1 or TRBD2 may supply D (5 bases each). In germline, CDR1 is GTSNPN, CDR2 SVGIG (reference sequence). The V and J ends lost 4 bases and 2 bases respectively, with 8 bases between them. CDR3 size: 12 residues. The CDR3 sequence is CAWTGLQETQYF. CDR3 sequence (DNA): TGTGCCTGGACGGGGCTGCAAGAGACCCAGTACTTC.

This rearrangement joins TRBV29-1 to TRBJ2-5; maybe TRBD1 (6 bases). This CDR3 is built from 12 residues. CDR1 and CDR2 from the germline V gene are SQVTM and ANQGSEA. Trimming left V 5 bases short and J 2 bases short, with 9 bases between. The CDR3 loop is CSVPRGQETQYF. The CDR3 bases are TGCAGCGTTCCCAGGGGTCAAGAGACCCAGTACTTC.

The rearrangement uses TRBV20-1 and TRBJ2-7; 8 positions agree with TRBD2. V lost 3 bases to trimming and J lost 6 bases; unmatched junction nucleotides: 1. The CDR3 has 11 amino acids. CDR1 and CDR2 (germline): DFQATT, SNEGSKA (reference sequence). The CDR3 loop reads CSASGRGEQYF. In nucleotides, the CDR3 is TGCAGTGCTAGCGGGAGGGGCGAGCAGTACTTC.

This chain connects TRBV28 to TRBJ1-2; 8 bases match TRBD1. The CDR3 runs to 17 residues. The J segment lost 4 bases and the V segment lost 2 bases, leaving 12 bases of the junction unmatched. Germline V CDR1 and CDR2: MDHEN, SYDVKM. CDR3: CASSLTLITGQGYGYTF. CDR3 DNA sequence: TGTGCCAGCAGTTTAACGTTAATCACCGGACAGGGCTATGGCTACACCTTC.

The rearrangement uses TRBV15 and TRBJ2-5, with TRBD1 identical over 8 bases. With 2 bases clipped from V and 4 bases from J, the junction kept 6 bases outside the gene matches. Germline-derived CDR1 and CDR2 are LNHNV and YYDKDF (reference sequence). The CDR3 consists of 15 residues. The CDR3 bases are TGTGCCACCAGCAGACCGGACAGGGTAGGAGAGACCCAGTACTTC. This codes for CATSRPDRVGETQYF.

The CDR3: CSVEARVETQYF. CDR3 coding DNA: TGCAGCGTTGAGGCCAGAGTGGAGACCCAGTACTTC. This chain joins TRBV29-1 and TRBJ2-5; D ambiguous. With 3 bases removed from V and 5 bases from J, the gap between germline ends came to 10 bases. CDR1 SQVTM and CDR2 ANQGSEA come from the germline V gene. This CDR3 contains 12 residues.

The CDR3 here is CASSTYTEAFF. Here the CDR3 DNA reads TGTGCCAGCAGCACCTACACTGAAGCTTTCTTT. The chain recombines TRBV28 with TRBJ1-1, with D hard to call. Germline CDR1 reads MDHEN; CDR2 reads SYDVKM. The CDR3 sequence is 11 residues long. V was shortened by 6 bases and J by 3 bases, with 5 bases between the two germline ends.

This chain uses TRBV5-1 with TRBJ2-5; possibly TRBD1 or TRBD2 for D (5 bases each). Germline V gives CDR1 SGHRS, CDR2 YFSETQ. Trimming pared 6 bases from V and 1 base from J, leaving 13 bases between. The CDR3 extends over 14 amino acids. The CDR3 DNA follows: TGCGCCAGCACGGACGGGACGGCCCAAGAGACCCAGTACTTC. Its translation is CASTDGTAQETQYF.

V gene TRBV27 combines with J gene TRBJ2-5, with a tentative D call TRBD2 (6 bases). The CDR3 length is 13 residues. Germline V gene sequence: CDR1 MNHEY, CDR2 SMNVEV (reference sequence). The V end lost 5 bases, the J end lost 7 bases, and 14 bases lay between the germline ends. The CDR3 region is CASSPGRGGTQYF. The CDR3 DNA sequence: TGTGCCAGCAGTCCCGGGAGAGGCGGGACCCAGTACTTC.

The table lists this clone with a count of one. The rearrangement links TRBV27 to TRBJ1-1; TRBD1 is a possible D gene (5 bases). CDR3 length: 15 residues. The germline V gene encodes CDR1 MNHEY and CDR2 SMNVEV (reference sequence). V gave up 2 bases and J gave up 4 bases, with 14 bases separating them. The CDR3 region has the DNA TGTGCCAGCAGTTTAAGGGCTTGGGGGAGCACTGAAGCTTTCTTT. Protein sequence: CASSLRAWGSTEAFF.

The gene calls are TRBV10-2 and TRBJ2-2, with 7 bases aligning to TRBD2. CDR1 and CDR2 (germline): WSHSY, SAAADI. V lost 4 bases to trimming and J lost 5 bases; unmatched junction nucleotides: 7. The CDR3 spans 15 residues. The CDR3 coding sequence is TGCGCCAGCAGTGGGGGAGTAGCGGGTACCGGGGAGCTGTTTTTT. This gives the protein CASSGGVAGTGELFF.

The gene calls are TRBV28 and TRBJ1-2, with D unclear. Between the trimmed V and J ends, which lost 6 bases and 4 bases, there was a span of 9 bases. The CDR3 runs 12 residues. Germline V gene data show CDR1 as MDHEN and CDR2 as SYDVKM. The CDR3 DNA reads TGTGCCAGCAGCCGCCAAGCCTATGGCTACACCTTC. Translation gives CASSRQAYGYTF.

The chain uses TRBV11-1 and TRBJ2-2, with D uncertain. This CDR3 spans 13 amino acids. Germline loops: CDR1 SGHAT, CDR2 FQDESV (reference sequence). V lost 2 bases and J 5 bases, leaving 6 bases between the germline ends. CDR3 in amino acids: CASSLRRTGELFF. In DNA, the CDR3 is TGTGCCAGCAGCTTAAGAAGGACCGGGGAGCTGTTTTTT.

The CDR3 nucleotides are TGTGCCAGCAGTTTCTCCCGGTCCTCTGGAAACACCATATATTTT. This encodes CASSFSRSSGNTIYF. V and J are TRBV28 and TRBJ1-3; D is unclear. Trimming stripped 3 bases from V and 0 bases from J, with 9 bases between. Germline CDR1 and CDR2: MDHEN and SYDVKM. The CDR3 is made up of 15 amino acids.

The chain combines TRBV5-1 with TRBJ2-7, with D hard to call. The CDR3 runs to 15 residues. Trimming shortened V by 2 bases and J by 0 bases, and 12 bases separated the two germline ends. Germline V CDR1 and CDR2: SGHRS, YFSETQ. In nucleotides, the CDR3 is TGCGCCAGCAGCTTATATGGCGGCCTCTCCTACGAGCAGTACTTC. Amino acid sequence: CASSLYGGLSYEQYF.

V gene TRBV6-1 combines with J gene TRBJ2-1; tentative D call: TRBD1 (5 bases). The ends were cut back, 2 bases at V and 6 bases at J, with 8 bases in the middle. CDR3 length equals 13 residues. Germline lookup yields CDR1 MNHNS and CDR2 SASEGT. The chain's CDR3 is CASSEWQGNEQFF. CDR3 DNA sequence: TGTGCCAGCAGTGAATGGCAGGGCAATGAGCAGTTCTTC.

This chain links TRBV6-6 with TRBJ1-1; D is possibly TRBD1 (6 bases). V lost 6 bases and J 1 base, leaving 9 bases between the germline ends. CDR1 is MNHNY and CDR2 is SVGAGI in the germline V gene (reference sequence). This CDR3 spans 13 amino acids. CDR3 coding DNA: TGTGCCAGCAGCCAACAGGGGAACACTGAAGCTTTCTTT. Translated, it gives CASSQQGNTEAFF.

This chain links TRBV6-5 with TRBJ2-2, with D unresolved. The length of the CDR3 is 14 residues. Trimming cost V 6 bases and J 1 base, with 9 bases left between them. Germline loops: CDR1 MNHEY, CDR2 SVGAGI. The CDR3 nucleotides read TGTGCCAGCAGCCACATATTGAACACCGGGGAGCTGTTTTTT. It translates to CASSHILNTGELFF.